Listed here are 3 T cell receptor beta chains from one sample, sequenced in a study of T cells in Graves' hyperthyroidism and ophthalmopathy. RNA transcripts gave rise to amplified TCR beta CDR3 regions. The TCR CDR3 was amplified in a first-round RT-PCR using the HTBI primer set. A single record per CDR3 protein comes from TCRdb applying MiXCR to the multiplex PCR reads. This table has about 350,000 distinct CDR3 sequences, roughly an eighth appearing once. The sequencing input was blood. These receptors were obtained from a woman aged 40 to 50 with Graves' ophthalmopathy.

Only one count was recorded for this clonotype. This chain uses TRBV14 with TRBJ1-3, with TRBD1 as a possible D gene (5 bases). Germline V lookup: CDR1 SGHDN, CDR2 FVKESK. The V end lost 5 bases, the J end lost 0 bases, and 11 bases lay between the germline ends. This CDR3 spans 15 amino acids. The CDR3, as DNA: TGTGCCAGCAGCTACGGGGGATACTCTGGAAACACCATATATTTT. Protein product: CASSYGGYSGNTIYF. Full variable domain (remainder filled in from reference TRBV14 and TRBJ1-3): EAGVTQFPSHSVIEKGQTVTLRCDPISGHDNLYWYRRVMGKEIKFLLHFVKESKQDESGMPNNRFLAERTGGTYSTLKVQPAELEDSGVYFCASSYGGYSGNTIYFGEGSWLTVV.

Many counts were recorded for this clonotype. The chain recombines TRBV12-3 or TRBV12-4 with TRBJ1-1; no clear D. The CDR3 loop spans 13 amino acids. Trimming pared 7 bases from V and 6 bases from J, leaving 15 bases between. Written as DNA, the CDR3 is TGTGCCAGCACTATGCACGGCTCCCCTGAAGCTTTCTTT. It translates to CASTMHGSPEAFF.

Ten or more counts support this clonotype. This chain joins TRBV28 and TRBJ2-3; 7 nucleotides match TRBD2. The V and J ends lost 5 bases and 11 bases, in that order; junction bases with no gene match: 7. The CDR3 has 12 amino acids. The germline CDR1 and CDR2 sequences are MDHEN and SYDVKM. The CDR3 is CASSISGRVQYF. The CDR3 nucleotides are TGTGCCAGCAGTATCTCAGGGAGGGTGCAGTATTTT.